There are a few counts of the clone carrying this TCR beta chain. Trimming took off 5 bases at V and 2 bases at J, with 9 bases between the two ends. The CDR3 length is 13 residues. Germline V gene sequence: CDR1 MRHNA, CDR2 SNTAGT. Focal radiation with ipilimumab CTLA-4 blockade was given to patients with chemo-refractory metastatic non-small-cell lung cancer. This entry is derived from a study of radiotherapy plus CTLA-4 blockade in lung cancer. Sequencing used immunoSEQ multiplex PCR; TCRdb keeps in-frame clones, though not all of them. The sample includes some 37,000 clones, over 60% of them seen just once.

The sequenced sample was peripheral blood, obtained from a patient treated with radiotherapy plus ipilimumab. The J gene is TRBJ2-5, the V gene TRBV6-4; a weak D match, TRBD1 (5 bases). The receptor comes from a human donor with non-small cell lung cancer who had stable disease on radiotherapy plus ipilimumab. CDR3 in amino acids: CASSKDSQETQYF. The CDR3 DNA follows: TGTGCCAGCAGTAAAGACAGTCAAGAGACCCAGTACTTC.